This T cell receptor (beta chain) appears in the sequencing data of a study of T cells of healthy individuals. Trimming pared 5 bases from V and 6 bases from J, leaving 11 bases between. The CDR3 length is 14 residues. Germline loops: CDR1 LGHDT, CDR2 YNNKEL (reference sequence). TCRdb called the 5' RACE reads again in MiXCR, with one record for every CDR3 protein. The sample contains more than 85,000 distinct CDR3 sequences, roughly 18% of which appear only once. The chain is built from TRBV3-1 and TRBJ1-6, with a possible D match to TRBD1 (6 bases). The receptor was isolated from a human donor in good health. As DNA, the CDR3 is TGTGCCAGCAGCAGAGTGGACAGTAATTCACCCCTCCACTTT. This encodes CASSRVDSNSPLHF. The full variable domain, completed using reference TRBV3-1 and TRBJ1-6, is DTAVSQTPKYLVTQMGNDKSIKCEQNLGHDTMYWYKQDSKKFLKIMFSYNNKELIINETVPNRFSPKSPDKAHLNLHINSLELGDSAVYFCASSRVDSNSPLHFGNGTRLTVT.